These 30 T cell receptor beta chains came from one sample sequenced in a study of T cells in Graves' hyperthyroidism and ophthalmopathy. The CDR3 regions of TCR beta were amplified from RNA transcripts. HTBI primers drove first-round RT-PCR of the TCR CDR3. One entry per CDR3 protein, called by TCRdb with MiXCR from the multiplex PCR reads. Here the sample spans approximately 710,000 distinct CDR3 sequences, 15% to 20% being singletons. The specimen sequenced was blood. The receptor set was obtained from a man over 45 with Graves' hyperthyroidism.

A few counts support this clonotype. V gene TRBV5-1 combines with J gene TRBJ2-2, with 7 bases identical to TRBD2. This CDR3 is 14 amino acids long. Germline V gives CDR1 SGHRS, CDR2 YFSETQ. Trimming took 7 bases from V and 4 from J; bases not matched to a gene: 7. The CDR3 coding sequence is TGCGCCAGCGGGGCGGGGGTCCTCACCGGGGAGCTGTTTTTT. Its protein is CASGAGVLTGELFF.

This clonotype came up many times. The chain couples TRBV25-1 to TRBJ2-5; possible D gene TRBD2, 5 bases. There are 14 residues in the CDR3. V was cut by 2 bases and J by 1 base, with 8 bases left in between. CDR1 and CDR2 from the germline V gene are MGHDK and SYGVNS. In DNA form, the CDR3 reads TGTGCCAGCAGTGAAACTAGGAGCCAAGAGACCCAGTACTTC. This gives the protein CASSETRSQETQYF.

The chain has TRBV9 and TRBJ2-7; TRBD2 matches at 10 bases. Per the germline V gene, CDR1 is SGDLS and CDR2 is YYNGEE. The CDR3 length is 16 residues. V lost 1 base, J lost 0 bases, and 4 bases stayed unmatched. For the CDR3, the DNA is TGTGCCAGCAGCGTAACTAGCGGGGCAATCTCCTACGAGCAGTACTTC. It encodes CASSVTSGAISYEQYF.

Worth noting for this clonotype: Germline is not matched at one junction end, which may reflect a read error. The V call is TRBV24-1, the J call TRBJ2-1; 10 bases are a match to TRBD2. This CDR3 contains 14 residues. From germline, CDR1 is KGHDR and CDR2 SFDVKD. The CDR3 DNA reads as TGTGCCACCAGTCCAGCGGGAGGGATAAATGAGCAGCTCTTC. The encoded protein is CATSPAGGINEQLF.

This clonotype has at least ten counts. The chain links TRBV28 to TRBJ2-4, with TRBD1 matching 7 bases. The V segment lost 5 bases and the J segment 0 bases; nucleotides outside the gene matches: 7. The length of the CDR3 is 16 residues. Germline V gives CDR1 MDHEN, CDR2 SYDVKM. The CDR3 loop reads CASSLFQGVAKNIQYF. As DNA, the CDR3 is TGTGCCAGCAGTCTCTTCCAGGGGGTAGCCAAAAACATTCAGTACTTC. The variable domain in full, with the rest retrieved from reference TRBV28 and TRBJ2-4, is DVKVTQSSRYLVKRTGEKVFLECVQDMDHENMFWYRQDPGLGLRLIYFSYDVKMKEKGDIPEGYSVSREKKERFSLILESASTNQTSMYLCASSLFQGVAKNIQYFGAGTRLSVL.

This clonotype was counted ten times or more. V usage is TRBV20-1 and J usage is TRBJ2-5, with 10 bases aligning to TRBD1. The CDR3 covers 15 residues. Losses at the gene ends were 6 bases for V and 4 bases for J; bases not matched to a gene: 11. CDR1 and CDR2 (germline): DFQATT, SNEGSKA (reference sequence). DNA of the CDR3: TGCAGTGCCCCGCCCCCGGGACAGGGGTCAGAGACCCAGTACTTC. It encodes CSAPPPGQGSETQYF.

This clonotype was picked up many times. This chain uses TRBV19 with TRBJ2-6; D unclear. V was clipped by 6 bases and J by 2 bases, with 8 bases between them. The CDR3 is 14 amino acids. CDR1 LNHDA and CDR2 SQIVND come from the germline V gene (reference sequence). The CDR3 region is CASSPWAGANVLTF. The CDR3 DNA sequence: TGTGCCAGTAGCCCATGGGCTGGGGCCAACGTCCTGACTTTC.

There are many counts of this clonotype. V usage is TRBV2 and J usage is TRBJ2-1; 7 bases are shared with TRBD2. This CDR3 contains 15 residues. The J segment lost 2 bases and the V segment lost 4 bases, leaving 5 bases of the junction unmatched. Germline V gives CDR1 SNHLY, CDR2 FYNNEI. The CDR3 region is CASSVEGRAYNEQFF. DNA of the CDR3: TGTGCCAGCAGTGTTGAGGGGAGGGCCTACAATGAGCAGTTCTTC.

The sample holds many counts of this clonotype. The V and J genes are TRBV20-1 and TRBJ1-4; 7 bases align to TRBD1. The CDR3 totals 11 residues. CDR1 and CDR2 from the germline V gene are DFQATT and SNEGSKA (reference sequence). Trimming at V came to 6 bases and at J to 11 bases, leaving 6 bases not matched to a gene. The CDR3, as DNA: TGCAGTGCAACCACAGGGGACAAACTGTTTTTT. As protein: CSATTGDKLFF.

This clonotype has a count of ten or more. The V call is TRBV28, the J call TRBJ1-5; perhaps TRBD1 as D (5 bases). Germline CDR1 and CDR2: MDHEN and SYDVKM. With 6 bases removed from V and 3 bases from J, the gap between germline ends came to 9 bases. The CDR3 runs to 13 residues. CDR3 in amino acids: CASRRDLNQPQHF. DNA of the CDR3: TGTGCCAGCAGACGGGACCTCAATCAGCCCCAGCATTTT.

V usage is TRBV4-3 and J usage is TRBJ2-7; 7 bases map to TRBD2. This CDR3 region has 16 residues. In germline, CDR1 is LGHNA, CDR2 YSLEER. V shed 5 bases, J shed 4 bases, and the junction held 14 bases outside the gene matches. The CDR3 nucleotides read TGCGCCAGCAGCTCGGCACGGGGAGGGAGCCCATACGAGCAGTACTTC. It yields the protein CASSSARGGSPYEQYF.

Only a few counts were recorded for this clonotype. The chain is built from TRBV20-1 and TRBJ1-2; no clear D. This CDR3 comprises 11 residues. CDR1 and CDR2 from the germline V gene are DFQATT and SNEGSKA (reference sequence). Trimming took 0 bases from V and 6 from J, leaving 5 bases between them. The CDR3 region is CSARDRHGYTF. CDR3 DNA sequence: TGCAGTGCTAGAGATCGCCATGGCTACACCTTC.

This clonotype was counted only a few times. For the CDR3, the DNA is TGCGCCAGCAGCTTGGGGTTCATCTACGAGCAGTACTTC. Translated, it gives CASSLGFIYEQYF. This rearrangement joins TRBV5-1 to TRBJ2-7, with D unresolved. The CDR3 is 13 residues long. CDR1 and CDR2 from the germline V gene are SGHRS and YFSETQ. V dropped 0 bases and J dropped 3 bases, with 7 bases sitting between them.

The chain combines TRBV13 with TRBJ2-1; D is ambiguous. V was clipped by 5 bases and J by 3 bases, with 14 bases between them. The CDR3 extends over 15 amino acids. Germline CDR1 reads PRHDT; CDR2 reads FYEKMQ (reference sequence). DNA of the CDR3: TGTGCCAGCAGCCTACGCCTCGCTAACTACAATGAGCAGTTCTTC. This encodes CASSLRLANYNEQFF.

This clonotype occurred once. A clone one base away is much larger, so this may be a read error. V is TRBV3-1 and J is TRBJ2-1; 11 bases align to TRBD2. The J segment lost 5 bases and the V segment lost 6 bases, leaving 9 bases of the junction unmatched. The CDR3 sequence is 16 residues long. Looked up from germline, CDR1 is LGHDT and CDR2 is YNNKEL (reference sequence). The CDR3 sequence is CASSENSGRAHNEQFF. CDR3 sequence (DNA): TGTGCCAGCAGTGAAAATAGCGGGAGGGCCCACAATGAGCAGTTCTTC.

CDR3 protein: CAWRRAGVDYGYTF. The CDR3 DNA reads as TGTGCCTGGAGGCGGGCAGGGGTGGACTATGGCTACACCTTC. The chain uses TRBV30 and TRBJ1-2, with a weak D call TRBD1 (6 bases). From germline, CDR1 is GTSNPN and CDR2 SVGIG (reference sequence). V was trimmed by 3 bases and J by 3 bases, leaving 14 bases between them. The CDR3 runs to 14 residues. Looking up the rest from reference TRBV30 and TRBJ1-2 gives the full variable domain: SQTIHQWPATLVQPVGSPLSLECTVEGTSNPNLYWYRQAAGRGLQLLFYSVGIGQISSEVPQNLSASRPQDRQFILSSKKLLLSDSGFYLCAWRRAGVDYGYTFGSGTRLTVV.

This clonotype appeared a few times. The chain combines TRBV29-1 with TRBJ2-7; TRBD2 agrees at 14 bases. The CDR3 has 22 residues. The germline V gene encodes CDR1 SQVTM and CDR2 ANQGSEA. The V segment lost 2 bases and the J segment 1 base; nucleotides outside the gene matches: 22. In nucleotides, the CDR3 is TGCAGCGTTGAACCCCAGGGCGGCCTAGGACTAGCGGGAGGTTTGACTTCCTACGAGCAGTACTTC. As protein: CSVEPQGGLGLAGGLTSYEQYF.

The table lists this clonotype with many counts. The genes are TRBV11-2 and TRBJ1-3; D not resolved. There are 15 residues in the CDR3. Germline V gene data show CDR1 as SGHAT and CDR2 as FQNNGV. V lost 5 bases and J 4 bases, leaving 15 bases between the germline ends. The DNA for the CDR3 is TGTGCCAGCAGCCCACCGAGTAGATACGGAAACACCATATATTTT. Encoded protein: CASSPPSRYGNTIYF.

At least ten counts were recorded for this clonotype. This chain uses TRBV7-2 with TRBJ1-1; a weak D match, TRBD1 (5 bases). The CDR3 totals 14 residues. Germline V lookup: CDR1 SGHTA, CDR2 FQGNSA. Trimming stripped 1 base from V and 7 bases from J, with 13 bases between. The CDR3, as DNA: TGTGCCAGCAGCTTAGAGGCAGGGATGGGTGAAGCTTTCTTT. Protein: CASSLEAGMGEAFF.

With regard to this clonotype: Being one base from a much bigger clone, this may be a read error. The chain couples TRBV7-2 to TRBJ2-3, with a tentative D call TRBD2 (6 bases). Germline lookup yields CDR1 SGHTA and CDR2 FQGNSA. The length of the CDR3 is 15 residues. The chain's CDR3 is CASILGPGRPDTQYF. The CDR3 DNA sequence: TGTGCCAGCATCTTAGGGCCAGGGAGGCCAGATACGCAGTATTTT.

CDR3 loop: CASSYGTGSRSPLHF. The CDR3 DNA reads TGTGCCAGCAGTTACGGGACAGGGAGCCGTTCACCCCTCCACTTT. This sequence joins TRBV6-2 or TRBV6-3 and TRBJ1-6; 9 bases map to TRBD1. CDR1 is MNHEY and CDR2 is SVGEGT in the germline V gene. The CDR3 runs to 15 residues. Losses at the gene ends were 2 bases for V and 9 bases for J; bases not matched to a gene: 5.

This clonotype was recorded many times. This chain links TRBV6-1 with TRBJ1-5, with D hard to call. Trimming cost V 2 bases and J 6 bases, with 11 bases left between them. Germline loops: CDR1 MNHNS, CDR2 SASEGT. The CDR3 consists of 14 residues. This chain's CDR3 is CASSETGIGQPQHF. The CDR3 DNA is TGTGCCAGCAGTGAAACGGGGATAGGTCAGCCCCAGCATTTT.

This chain joins TRBV7-6 and TRBJ2-7; D is perhaps TRBD1 or TRBD2 (5 bases each). This CDR3 spans 14 amino acids. Germline CDR1 is SGHVS and CDR2 is FNYEAQ. Trimming cost V 3 bases and J 1 base, with 10 bases left between them. The CDR3 region is CASSFGTESYEQYF. CDR3 nucleotide sequence: TGTGCCAGCAGCTTCGGGACGGAATCCTACGAGCAGTACTTC.

This clonotype has at least ten counts. The rearrangement links TRBV28 to TRBJ2-1, with TRBD1 identical over 7 bases. Trimming cost V 4 bases and J 9 bases; bases outside gene matches: 9. CDR3 length: 14 residues. CDR1 and CDR2 from the germline V gene are MDHEN and SYDVKM. The CDR3 bases are TGTGCCAGCAGTTCCCACGGACAGGCCATTGAGCAGTTCTTC. Amino acids: CASSSHGQAIEQFF.

This sequence joins TRBV6-5 and TRBJ2-1; the D is unclear. Germline values: CDR1 MNHEY, CDR2 SVGAGI. Trimming removed 0 bases from V and 3 bases from J, with 12 bases in between. The CDR3 sequence is 16 residues long. CDR3 loop: CASSYSARSFYNEQFF. The CDR3 bases are TGTGCCAGCAGTTACTCCGCTAGGAGCTTCTACAATGAGCAGTTCTTC.

This clonotype has ten or more counts. The gene calls are TRBV2 and TRBJ1-5, with D maybe TRBD1 (5 bases). CDR3 length: 12 residues. The germline V gene has CDR1 SNHLY and CDR2 FYNNEI. The V end lost 7 bases, the J end lost 8 bases, and 12 bases lay between the germline ends. The CDR3 nucleotides are TGTGCCAGCATGGGGCCTACGGAGCCCCAGCATTTT. Its translation: CASMGPTEPQHF.

This clonotype came up a few times. The chain employs TRBV6-1 and TRBJ1-5; 7 bases are shared with TRBD1. Germline loops: CDR1 MNHNS, CDR2 SASEGT. CDR3 length: 14 residues. J lost 4 bases, V lost 3 bases, and 3 bases had no gene match. The CDR3 protein is CASSEDRFNQPQHF. The CDR3 DNA reads as TGTGCCAGCAGTGAGGACAGGTTTAATCAGCCCCAGCATTTT.

The genes are TRBV7-2 and TRBJ2-1, with TRBD2 identical over 12 bases. The CDR3 runs to 17 residues. CDR1 is SGHTA, CDR2 FQGNSA, per germline. V shed 1 base and J 5 bases; nucleotides not matched to a gene: 6. CDR3 sequence reads: CASSLETSGSGHNEQFF. The CDR3 DNA reads TGTGCCAGCAGCTTAGAGACTAGCGGGAGCGGCCACAATGAGCAGTTCTTC. The whole variable domain, filled in from reference TRBV7-2 and TRBJ2-1, reads GAGVSQSPSNKVTEKGKDVELRCDPISGHTALYWYRQSLGQGLEFLIYFQGNSAPDKSGLPSDRFSAERTGGSVSTLTIQRTQQEDSAVYLCASSLETSGSGHNEQFFGPGTRLTVL.

This clonotype has just a few counts. V is TRBV6-1 and J is TRBJ1-1; D gene unclear. CDR1 MNHNS and CDR2 SASEGT come from the germline V gene. The CDR3 has 14 residues. V was trimmed by 6 bases and J by 4 bases, leaving 15 bases between them. As DNA, the CDR3 is TGTGCCAGCAGCTCCCTGGAAGGCGGCACTGAAGCTTTCTTT. This codes for CASSSLEGGTEAFF.

The gene calls are TRBV5-5 and TRBJ1-2; a weak D match, TRBD1 (5 bases). CDR1 and CDR2 (germline): SGHKS, YYEKEE (reference sequence). The CDR3 covers 16 residues. V lost 0 bases and J lost 1, with 13 bases in between. The CDR3 coding sequence is TGTGCCAGCAGCTTGGATGGGACTCATTTTAACTATGGCTACACCTTC. Amino acid sequence: CASSLDGTHFNYGYTF.